The 3 T cell receptor beta chains below come from one sample, sequenced in a study of T cell changes during pregnancy in multiple sclerosis. Data came from immunoSEQ multiplex PCR; TCRdb stores just in-frame clones and leaves some out. The table includes roughly 90,000 clones, more than 85% detected once. Sequenced here: peripheral blood, sampled in the first trimester of pregnancy. These receptor sequences come from a female donor in good health, enrolled as a control in a pregnancy study.

The rearrangement joins TRBV19 to TRBJ2-2; a possible D gene is TRBD2 (5 bases). CDR1 is LNHDA, CDR2 SQIVND, per germline (reference sequence). V lost 6 bases to trimming and J lost 6 bases, with 11 bases between them. The CDR3 totals 13 residues. CDR3 coding DNA: TGTGCCAGTAGATCGGACGGGGCCGGGGAGCTGTTTTTT. Amino acid sequence: CASRSDGAGELFF. Full variable domain (outside the CDR3, taken from reference TRBV19 and TRBJ2-2): DGGITQSPKYLFRKEGQNVTLSCEQNLNHDAMYWYRQDPGQGLRLIYYSQIVNDFQKGDIAEGYSVSREKKESFPLTVTSAQKNPTAFYLCASRSDGAGELFFGEGSRLTVL.

The chain combines TRBV11-1 with TRBJ1-1; TRBD1 matches at 7 bases. The CDR3 is made up of 13 amino acids. V shed 3 bases and J 4 bases; nucleotides not matched to a gene: 2. The V gene's germline CDR1 is SGHAT and CDR2 FQDESV (reference sequence). The CDR3 nucleotides read TGTGCCAGCAGCTTGCCAGGGGGCACTGAAGCTTTCTTT. Its translation is CASSLPGGTEAFF.

The sample holds a few counts of this clone. The rearrangement uses TRBV7-2 and TRBJ1-5, with D perhaps matching TRBD1 (5 bases). Trimming took 5 bases from V and 7 from J, leaving 12 bases between them. The length of the CDR3 is 13 residues. Germline CDR1 SGHTA, CDR2 FQGNSA. CDR3 nucleotides: TGTGCCAGCAGCCCCGAAGGGGTACAGCCCCAGCATTTT. It specifies CASSPEGVQPQHF.